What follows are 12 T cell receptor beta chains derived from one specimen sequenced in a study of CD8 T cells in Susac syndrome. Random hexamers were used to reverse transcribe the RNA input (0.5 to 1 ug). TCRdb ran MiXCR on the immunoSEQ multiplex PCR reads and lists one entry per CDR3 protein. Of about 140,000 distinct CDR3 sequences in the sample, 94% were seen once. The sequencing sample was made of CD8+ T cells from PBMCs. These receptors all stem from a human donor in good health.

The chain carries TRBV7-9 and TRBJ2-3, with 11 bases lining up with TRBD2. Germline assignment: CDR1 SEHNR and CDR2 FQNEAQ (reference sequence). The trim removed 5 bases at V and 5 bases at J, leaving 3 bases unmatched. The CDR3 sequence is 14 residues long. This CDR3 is CASSRLAGQDTQYF. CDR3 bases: TGTGCCAGCAGCCGACTAGCGGGACAAGATACGCAGTATTTT.

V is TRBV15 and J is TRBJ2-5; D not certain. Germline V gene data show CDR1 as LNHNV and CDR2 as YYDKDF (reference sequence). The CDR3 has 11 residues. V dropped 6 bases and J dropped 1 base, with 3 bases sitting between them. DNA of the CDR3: TGTGCCACCAGACTCCAAGAGACCCAGTACTTC. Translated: CATRLQETQYF. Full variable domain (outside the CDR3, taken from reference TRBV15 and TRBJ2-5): DAMVIQNPRYQVTQFGKPVTLSCSQTLNHNVMYWYQQKSSQAPKLLFHYYDKDFNNEADTPDNFQSRRPNTSFCFLDIRSPGLGDTAMYLCATRLQETQYFGPGTRLLVL.

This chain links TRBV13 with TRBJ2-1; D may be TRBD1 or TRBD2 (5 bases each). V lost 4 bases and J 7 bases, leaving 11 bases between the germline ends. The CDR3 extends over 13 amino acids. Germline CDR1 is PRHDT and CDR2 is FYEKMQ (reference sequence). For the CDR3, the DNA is TGTGCCAGCAGCTCGGGACCACCAAATGAGCAGTTCTTC. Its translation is CASSSGPPNEQFF.

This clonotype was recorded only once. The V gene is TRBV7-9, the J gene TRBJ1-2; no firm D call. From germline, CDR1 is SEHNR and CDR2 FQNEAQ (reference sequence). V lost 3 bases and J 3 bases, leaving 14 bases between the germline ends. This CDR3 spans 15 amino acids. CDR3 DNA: TGTGCCAGCAGCTTTACTTCCCCCCTACACTATGGCTACACCTTC. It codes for CASSFTSPLHYGYTF.

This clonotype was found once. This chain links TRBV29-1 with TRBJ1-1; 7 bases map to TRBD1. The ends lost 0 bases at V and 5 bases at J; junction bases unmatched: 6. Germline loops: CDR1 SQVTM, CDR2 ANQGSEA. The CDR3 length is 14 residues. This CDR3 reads CSVEDGQVGTEAFF. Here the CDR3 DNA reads TGCAGCGTTGAAGATGGACAGGTGGGGACTGAAGCTTTCTTT.

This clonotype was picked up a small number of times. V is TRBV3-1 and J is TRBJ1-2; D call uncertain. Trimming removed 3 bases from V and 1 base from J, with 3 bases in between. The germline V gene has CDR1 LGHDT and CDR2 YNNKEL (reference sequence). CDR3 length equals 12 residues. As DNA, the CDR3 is TGTGCCAGCAGCCAGGGTAACTATGGCTACACCTTC. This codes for CASSQGNYGYTF.

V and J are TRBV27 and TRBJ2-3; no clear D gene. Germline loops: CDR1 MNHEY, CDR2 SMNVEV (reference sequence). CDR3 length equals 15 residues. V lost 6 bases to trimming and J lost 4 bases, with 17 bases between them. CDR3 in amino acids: CASSLSLGMADTQYF. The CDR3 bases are TGTGCCAGCAGCCTCTCCCTGGGGATGGCAGATACGCAGTATTTT.

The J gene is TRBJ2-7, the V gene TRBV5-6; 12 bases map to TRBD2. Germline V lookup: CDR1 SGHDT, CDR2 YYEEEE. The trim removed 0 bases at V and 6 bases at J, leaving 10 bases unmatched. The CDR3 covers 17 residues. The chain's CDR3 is CASSLAGVGLAGSEQYF. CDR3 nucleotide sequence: TGTGCCAGCAGCTTGGCCGGAGTCGGACTAGCGGGAAGCGAGCAGTACTTC.

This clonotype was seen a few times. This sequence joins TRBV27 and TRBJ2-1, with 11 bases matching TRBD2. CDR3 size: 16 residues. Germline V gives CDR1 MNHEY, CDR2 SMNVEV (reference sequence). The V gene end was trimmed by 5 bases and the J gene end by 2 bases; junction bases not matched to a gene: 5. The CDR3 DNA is TGTGCCAGCAGTCCGCCTAGCGGGAGGACCTACAATGAGCAGTTCTTC. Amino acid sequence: CASSPPSGRTYNEQFF.

The CDR3 coding sequence is TGCAGCTCGTATGACTCTGGAAACACCATATATTTT. This encodes CSSYDSGNTIYF. V gene TRBV29-1 combines with J gene TRBJ1-3; D remains unclear. V lost 8 bases, J lost 0 bases, and 8 bases lay in between. The CDR3 loop spans 12 amino acids. The V gene's germline CDR1 is SQVTM and CDR2 ANQGSEA. Variable domain in full (rest from reference TRBV29-1 and TRBJ1-3): SAVISQKPSRDICQRGTSLTIQCQVDSQVTMMFWYRQQPGQSLTLIATANQGSEATYESGFVIDKFPISRPNLTFSTLTVSNMSPEDSSIYLCSSYDSGNTIYFGEGSWLTVV.

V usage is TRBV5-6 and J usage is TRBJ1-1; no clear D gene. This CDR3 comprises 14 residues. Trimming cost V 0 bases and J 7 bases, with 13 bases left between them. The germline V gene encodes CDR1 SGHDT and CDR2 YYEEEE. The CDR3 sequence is CASSLEEKGGEAFF. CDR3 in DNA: TGTGCCAGCAGCTTGGAGGAGAAAGGTGGTGAAGCTTTCTTT.

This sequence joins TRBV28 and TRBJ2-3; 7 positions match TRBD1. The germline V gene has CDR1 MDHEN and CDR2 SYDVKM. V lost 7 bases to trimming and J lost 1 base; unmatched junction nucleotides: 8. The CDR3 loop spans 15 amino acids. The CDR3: CASTLQGVGTDTQYF. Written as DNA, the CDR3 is TGTGCCAGCACCTTGCAGGGGGTGGGCACAGATACGCAGTATTTT.